Presented here are 29 T cell receptor beta chains from one specimen sequenced in a study of shared T cell receptors in the human thymus. This table comes from immunoSEQ multiplex PCR, and its TCRdb copy is limited to in-frame clones, with some not included. Of approximately 660,000 clones in the sample, roughly 90% are singletons; the top ten hold about 0.01%. Another study also made use of these data, one on human thymus T cells.

Sample: thymocytes. The receptors come from a boy under two years old with a congenital heart defect.

The rearrangement joins TRBV2 to TRBJ2-3; weak D call: TRBD1 (7 bases). V lost 3 bases, J lost 0 bases, and 13 bases lay in between. Germline V CDR1 and CDR2: SNHLY, FYNNEI. The CDR3 totals 16 residues. CDR3 DNA sequence: TGTGCCAGCAGTGAGCGGGGACAGCCCAGCACAGATACGCAGTATTTT. Its translation: CASSERGQPSTDTQYF.

The chain uses TRBV27 and TRBJ2-1; 7 bases map to TRBD2. With V trimmed by 1 base and J by 7 bases, 7 bases remained unmatched. The CDR3 is made up of 15 amino acids. The germline CDR1 and CDR2 sequences are MNHEY and SMNVEV (reference sequence). CDR3 sequence (DNA): TGTGCCAGCAGTTTATGGACGGGAGGTGGGAATGAGCAGTTCTTC. Protein: CASSLWTGGGNEQFF.

The chain combines TRBV23-1 with TRBJ2-3, with 10 bases lining up with TRBD2. TRBV23-1 is flagged as an ORF with uncertain function. J gave up 1 base and V 0 bases, and 10 bases lay outside the gene matches. The CDR3 is 19 residues long. The CDR3 loop reads CASSQSGASGRVGTDTQYF. In nucleotides, the CDR3 is TGCGCCAGCAGTCAATCGGGGGCTAGCGGGAGAGTCGGCACAGATACGCAGTATTTT.

The chain has TRBV15 and TRBJ2-7, with D possibly TRBD2 on 6 matching bases. The CDR3 loop spans 15 amino acids. The V end lost 5 bases, the J end lost 0 bases, and 14 bases lay between the germline ends. The germline CDR1 and CDR2 sequences are LNHNV and YYDKDF (reference sequence). Here the CDR3 DNA reads TGTGCCACCAGCGAGATTAGCGGACCCTCCTACGAGCAGTACTTC. Translation: CATSEISGPSYEQYF. Filled out from reference TRBV15 and TRBJ2-7, the complete variable domain reads DAMVIQNPRYQVTQFGKPVTLSCSQTLNHNVMYWYQQKSSQAPKLLFHYYDKDFNNEADTPDNFQSRRPNTSFCFLDIRSPGLGDTAMYLCATSEISGPSYEQYFGPGTRLTVT.

This sequence joins TRBV7-6 and TRBJ2-1; unclear D gene. Germline loops: CDR1 SGHVS, CDR2 FNYEAQ. With 0 bases removed from V and 4 bases from J, the gap between germline ends came to 4 bases. The CDR3 consists of 13 residues. Written as DNA, the CDR3 is TGTGCCAGCAGCTTAGCTCCGTACAATGAGCAGTTCTTC. As protein: CASSLAPYNEQFF. The full variable domain, its missing parts supplied by reference TRBV7-6 and TRBJ2-1, is GAGVSQSPRYKVTKRGQDVALRCDPISGHVSLYWYRQALGQGPEFLTYFNYEAQQDKSGLPNDRFSAERPEGSISTLTIQRTEQRDSAMYRCASSLAPYNEQFFGPGTRLTVL.

This sequence joins TRBV7-9 and TRBJ2-7; 15 bases are shared with TRBD2. This CDR3 is built from 17 residues. With V trimmed by 4 bases and J by 2 bases, 6 bases remained unmatched. Germline V gene data show CDR1 as SEHNR and CDR2 as FQNEAQ (reference sequence). The CDR3 protein is CASSSGLAGGSTYEQYF. CDR3 nucleotides: TGTGCCAGCAGCTCGGGACTAGCGGGAGGCTCAACCTACGAGCAGTACTTC.

The J gene is TRBJ2-3, the V gene TRBV30; 12 bases align to TRBD2. The CDR3 runs to 13 residues. The germline CDR1 and CDR2 sequences are GTSNPN and SVGIG (reference sequence). The CDR3: CAGTSGLIDTQYF. The CDR3, as DNA: TGTGCTGGGACTAGCGGGTTGATTGATACGCAGTATTTT.

The chain uses TRBV5-4 and TRBJ2-1; 7 nucleotides match TRBD1. From germline, CDR1 is SGHNT and CDR2 YYREEE (reference sequence). This CDR3 comprises 15 residues. V dropped 0 bases and J dropped 5; count of bases not matched to a gene: 5. The CDR3 loop is CASSLAGQDHNEQFF. The CDR3 nucleotides are TGTGCCAGCAGCTTGGCAGGACAGGACCACAATGAGCAGTTCTTC. The variable domain in full, with the rest retrieved from reference TRBV5-4 and TRBJ2-1, is ETGVTQSPTHLIKTRGQQVTLRCSSQSGHNTVSWYQQALGQGPQFIFQYYREEENGRGNFPPRFSGLQFPNYSSELNVNALELDDSALYLCASSLAGQDHNEQFFGPGTRLTVL.

This clone is a singleton in its sample. The chain is built from TRBV11-3 and TRBJ2-1, with 10 nucleotides matching TRBD1. Looked up from germline, CDR1 is SGHNT and CDR2 is YENEEA. CDR3 length: 17 residues. Germline trimming cut 1 base from V and 7 bases from J; bases unmatched to any gene: 10. The CDR3 protein is CASSLAGGTGDKNEQFF. CDR3 nucleotides: TGTGCCAGCAGCTTAGCGGGGGGGACAGGGGATAAAAATGAGCAGTTCTTC.

The V call is TRBV4-3, the J call TRBJ1-5; D is unresolved. The CDR3 loop spans 13 amino acids. Trimming shortened V by 3 bases and J by 8 bases, and 11 bases separated the two germline ends. Germline values: CDR1 LGHNA, CDR2 YSLEER. In nucleotides, the CDR3 is TGCGCCAGCAGCCAGGAACGGAGGGAGCCCCAGCATTTT. This encodes CASSQERREPQHF.

The chain combines TRBV27 with TRBJ2-2, with 9 positions matching TRBD1. The length of the CDR3 is 17 residues. Germline V gene lookup returns CDR1 MNHEY and CDR2 SMNVEV (reference sequence). With V trimmed by 4 bases and J by 2 bases, 8 bases remained unmatched. CDR3 bases: TGTGCCAGCAGTTACCGGTCGGGACAGGGAAACACCGGGGAGCTGTTTTTT. This codes for CASSYRSGQGNTGELFF.

The rearrangement uses TRBV18 and TRBJ2-1, with 12 bases fitting TRBD1. After removal of 6 bases from V and 10 bases from J, the junction contained 10 bases not matched to a gene. From germline, CDR1 is KGHSH and CDR2 LQKENI. CDR3 length: 15 residues. The CDR3 DNA reads as TGTGCCAGCTCGCGCGGGACAGGGGGCGATTGGGAGCAGTTCTTC. Translating gives CASSRGTGGDWEQFF.

This CDR3 is CAIGTGVHEQYF. The DNA for the CDR3 is TGTGCCATCGGGACAGGGGTCCACGAGCAGTACTTC. This chain joins TRBV10-3 and TRBJ2-7; 10 bases agree with TRBD1. Germline-derived CDR1 and CDR2 are ENHRY and SYGVKD. The CDR3 runs to 12 residues. The junction had 3 bases not matched to a gene; V was cut back by 8 bases and J by 5 bases.

This rearrangement joins TRBV21-1 to TRBJ1-5; the DNA was not used to check the table's D call, TRBD1. TRBV21-1 has pseudogene status. The length of the CDR3 is 17 residues. The CDR3 bases are TGTGCCAGCAGCAAAGACGGTCAGGGTAACAGCAATCAGCCCCAGCATTTT. Translated, it gives CASSKDGQGNSNQPQHF.

The chain employs TRBV7-8 and TRBJ2-7; TRBD1 might be the D (6 bases). Germline V gives CDR1 SGHVS, CDR2 FQNEAQ. The CDR3 extends over 13 amino acids. V lost 1 base to trimming and J lost 3 bases, with 7 bases between them. CDR3 in amino acids: CASSLGQDYEQYF. In DNA form, the CDR3 reads TGTGCCAGCAGCTTAGGACAGGACTACGAGCAGTACTTC.

The V and J genes are TRBV11-2 and TRBJ2-7; TRBD1 might be the D (5 bases). Germline V gene data show CDR1 as SGHAT and CDR2 as FQNNGV. Trimming left V 10 bases short and J 6 bases short, with 19 bases between. This CDR3 comprises 13 residues. The CDR3 protein is CATAGAQGFEQYF. CDR3 nucleotides: TGTGCCACCGCTGGGGCTCAAGGCTTCGAGCAGTACTTC.

The rearrangement joins TRBV4-2 to TRBJ1-1; 7 bases are shared with TRBD1. Per germline, CDR1 LGHNA and CDR2 YNFKEQ. The CDR3 is 14 amino acids. After removal of 3 bases from V and 7 bases from J, the junction contained 8 bases not matched to a gene. CDR3 nucleotides: TGTGCCAGCAGCCACCGGACAGGCGAGGGTGAAGCTTTCTTT. Translated, it gives CASSHRTGEGEAFF.

This clone occurred once. The gene calls are TRBV7-2 and TRBJ1-4, with 9 bases fitting TRBD1. This CDR3 is built from 15 residues. The trim removed 2 bases at V and 6 bases at J, leaving 4 bases unmatched. Germline V gene sequence: CDR1 SGHTA, CDR2 FQGNSA. The CDR3 reads CASSLRTGAHEKLFF. The CDR3 DNA reads TGTGCCAGCAGCTTAAGGACAGGGGCGCATGAAAAACTGTTTTTT.

The V call is TRBV4-3, the J call TRBJ2-7; TRBD2 matches 8 bases. The V and J ends lost 0 bases and 3 bases, in that order; junction bases with no gene match: 13. From germline, CDR1 is LGHNA and CDR2 YSLEER. CDR3 size: 18 residues. The CDR3 loop reads CASSQDLGRLAHIYEQYF. The CDR3 DNA reads TGCGCCAGCAGCCAAGATCTGGGCCGACTAGCGCACATCTACGAGCAGTACTTC.

This clone has just one count. The chain is built from TRBV10-1 and TRBJ1-1, with 7 bases fitting TRBD1. The CDR3 has 14 amino acids. From germline, CDR1 is WNHNN and CDR2 SYGVQD (reference sequence). V dropped 5 bases and J dropped 3; count of bases not matched to a gene: 6. CDR3 coding DNA: TGCGCCAGCAGTAAAACCGGGACAGACACTGAAGCTTTCTTT. Residues: CASSKTGTDTEAFF.

The chain joins TRBV28 to TRBJ1-1, with TRBD1 matching over 9 bases. Germline values: CDR1 MDHEN, CDR2 SYDVKM. The V and J ends lost 4 bases and 8 bases, in that order; junction bases with no gene match: 5. The CDR3 extends over 13 amino acids. The CDR3 nucleotides read TGTGCCAGCAGTTCGGGACAGGGCAACGAAGCTTTCTTT. As protein: CASSSGQGNEAFF.

This clone came up a few times. This rearrangement joins TRBV27 to TRBJ2-6; 9 bases map to TRBD2. Germline loops: CDR1 MNHEY, CDR2 SMNVEV (reference sequence). The CDR3 spans 18 residues. J was trimmed by 2 bases and V by 1 base; bases with no gene match: 6. The CDR3 DNA reads as TGTGCCAGCAGTTTATATCTGCGGGGGGGGCCTGGGGCCAACGTCCTGACTTTC. Translating gives CASSLYLRGGPGANVLTF.

The rearrangement joins TRBV30 to TRBJ2-3, with TRBD2 matching 11 bases. This CDR3 comprises 16 residues. Trimming at V came to 0 bases and at J to 5 bases, leaving 7 bases not matched to a gene. From germline, CDR1 is GTSNPN and CDR2 SVGIG (reference sequence). For the CDR3, the DNA is TGTGCCTGGAGTGTAACGCGGCTAGCGGGAGGAGATACGCAGTATTTT. Residues: CAWSVTRLAGGDTQYF.

This chain connects TRBV28 to TRBJ2-7; TRBD1 matches 9 bases. Trimming at V came to 7 bases and at J to 3 bases, leaving 7 bases not matched to a gene. CDR3 length: 14 amino acids. Per the germline V gene, CDR1 is MDHEN and CDR2 is SYDVKM. Here the CDR3 reads CASNPRDRDYEQYF. The CDR3, as DNA: TGTGCCAGCAACCCCCGGGACAGGGACTACGAGCAGTACTTC.

The chain combines TRBV6-5 with TRBJ2-2; 13 bases map to TRBD2. From germline, CDR1 is MNHEY and CDR2 SVGAGI. V shed 4 bases, J shed 7 bases, and the junction held 6 bases outside the gene matches. This CDR3 has 16 amino acids. CDR3 region: CASSSTSGRAYGELFF. The CDR3, as DNA: TGTGCCAGCAGTTCAACTAGCGGGAGGGCCTACGGGGAGCTGTTTTTT.

This clone is a singleton in its sample. The chain couples TRBV27 to TRBJ2-7, with D maybe TRBD2 (5 bases). V lost 6 bases, J lost 7 bases, and 13 bases lay in between. The CDR3 has 12 amino acids. Germline-derived CDR1 and CDR2 are MNHEY and SMNVEV (reference sequence). In DNA, the CDR3 is TGTGCCAGCAGGACCGGGAATAGGGAGCAGTACTTC. Translated: CASRTGNREQYF.

CDR3 loop: CASTRNGENEKLFF. The DNA for the CDR3 is TGTGCCAGCACCAGAAACGGGGAGAATGAAAAACTGTTTTTT. The chain employs TRBV2 and TRBJ1-4; D unclear. From germline, CDR1 is SNHLY and CDR2 FYNNEI. Trimming stripped 7 bases from V and 5 bases from J, with 14 bases between. This CDR3 contains 14 residues.

The chain combines TRBV7-8 with TRBJ2-7; 7 bases align to TRBD1. The CDR3 covers 18 residues. J was trimmed by 2 bases and V by 1 base; bases with no gene match: 14. Per germline, CDR1 SGHVS and CDR2 FQNEAQ. The CDR3 reads CASSLEADRHQRTYEQYF. The DNA for the CDR3 is TGTGCCAGCAGCTTAGAGGCGGACAGGCACCAAAGGACCTACGAGCAGTACTTC.

The V and J genes are TRBV27 and TRBJ1-2, with TRBD1 matching over 7 bases. V shed 4 bases, J shed 5 bases, and the junction held 7 bases outside the gene matches. The germline V gene encodes CDR1 MNHEY and CDR2 SMNVEV (reference sequence). The CDR3 loop spans 14 amino acids. This CDR3 reads CASSSRQGLYGYTF. The CDR3 nucleotides read TGTGCCAGCAGTTCCCGACAGGGTCTGTATGGCTACACCTTC.